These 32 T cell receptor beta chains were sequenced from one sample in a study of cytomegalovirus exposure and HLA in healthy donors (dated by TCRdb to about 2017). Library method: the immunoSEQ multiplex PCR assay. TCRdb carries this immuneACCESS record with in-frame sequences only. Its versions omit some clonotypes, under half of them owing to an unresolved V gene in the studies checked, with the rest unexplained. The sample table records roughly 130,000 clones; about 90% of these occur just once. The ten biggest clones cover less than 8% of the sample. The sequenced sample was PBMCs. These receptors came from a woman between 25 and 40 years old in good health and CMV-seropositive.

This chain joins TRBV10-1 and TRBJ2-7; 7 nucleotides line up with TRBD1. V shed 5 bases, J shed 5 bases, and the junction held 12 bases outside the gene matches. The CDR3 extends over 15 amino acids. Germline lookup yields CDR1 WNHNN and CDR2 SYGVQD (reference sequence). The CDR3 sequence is CASSPVGQGVDEQYF. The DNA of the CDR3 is TGCGCCAGCAGTCCCGTCGGGCAGGGGGTCGACGAGCAGTACTTC.

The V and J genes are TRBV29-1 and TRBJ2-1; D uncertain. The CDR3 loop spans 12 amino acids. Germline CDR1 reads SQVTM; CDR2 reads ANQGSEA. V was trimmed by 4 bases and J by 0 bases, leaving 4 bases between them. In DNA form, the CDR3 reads TGCAGCGTTGGAGTCTCCTACAATGAGCAGTTCTTC. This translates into CSVGVSYNEQFF.

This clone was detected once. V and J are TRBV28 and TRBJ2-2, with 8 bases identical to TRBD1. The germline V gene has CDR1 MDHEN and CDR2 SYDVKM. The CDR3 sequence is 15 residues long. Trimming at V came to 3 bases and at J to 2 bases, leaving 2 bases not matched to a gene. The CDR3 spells CASSFRGPNTGELFF. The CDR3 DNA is TGTGCCAGCAGTTTCAGGGGGCCTAACACCGGGGAGCTGTTTTTT.

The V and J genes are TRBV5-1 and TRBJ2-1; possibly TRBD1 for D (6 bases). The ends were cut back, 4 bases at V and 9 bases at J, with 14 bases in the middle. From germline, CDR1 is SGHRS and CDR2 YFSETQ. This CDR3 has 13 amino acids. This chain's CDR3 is CASSQNQGIEQFF. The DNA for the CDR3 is TGCGCCAGCAGCCAAAACCAGGGGATTGAGCAGTTCTTC. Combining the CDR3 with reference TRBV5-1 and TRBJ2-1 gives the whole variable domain KAGVTQTPRYLIKTRGQQVTLSCSPISGHRSVSWYQQTPGQGLQFLFEYFSETQRNKGNFPGRFSGRQFSNSRSEMNVSTLELGDSALYLCASSQNQGIEQFFGPGTRLTVL.

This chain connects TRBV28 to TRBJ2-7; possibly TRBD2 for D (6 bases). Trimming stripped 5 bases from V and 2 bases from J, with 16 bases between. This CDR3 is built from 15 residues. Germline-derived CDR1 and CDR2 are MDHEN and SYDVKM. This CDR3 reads CASSEASGVPYEQYF. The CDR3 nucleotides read TGTGCCAGCAGTGAAGCGTCGGGGGTTCCCTACGAGCAGTACTTC.

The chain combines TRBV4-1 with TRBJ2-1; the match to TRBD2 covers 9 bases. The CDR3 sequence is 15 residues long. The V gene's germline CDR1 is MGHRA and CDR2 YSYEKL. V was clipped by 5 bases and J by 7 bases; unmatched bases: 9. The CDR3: CASSFLGLATNEQFF. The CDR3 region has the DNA TGCGCCAGCAGCTTTCTCGGACTAGCGACGAATGAGCAGTTCTTC.

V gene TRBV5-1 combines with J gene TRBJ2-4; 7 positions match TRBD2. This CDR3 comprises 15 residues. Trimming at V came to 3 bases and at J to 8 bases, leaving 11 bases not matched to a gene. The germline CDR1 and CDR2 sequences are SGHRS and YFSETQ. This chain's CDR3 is CASSSGGGRADIQYF. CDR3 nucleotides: TGCGCCAGCAGCTCGGGGGGAGGTCGGGCGGACATTCAGTACTTC.

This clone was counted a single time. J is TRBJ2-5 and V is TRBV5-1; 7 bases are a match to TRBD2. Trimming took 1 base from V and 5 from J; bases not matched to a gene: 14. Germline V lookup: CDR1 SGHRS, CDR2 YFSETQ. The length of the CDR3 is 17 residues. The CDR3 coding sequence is TGCGCCAGCAGCTTGCCGCCCGTCGGGAGCGGGGCGGAGACCCAGTACTTC. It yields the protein CASSLPPVGSGAETQYF.

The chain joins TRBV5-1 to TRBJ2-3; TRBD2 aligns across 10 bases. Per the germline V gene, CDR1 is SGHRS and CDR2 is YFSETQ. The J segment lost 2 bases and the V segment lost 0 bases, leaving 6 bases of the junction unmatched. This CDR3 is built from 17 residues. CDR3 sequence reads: CASSLEASGSPTDTQYF. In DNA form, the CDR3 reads TGCGCCAGCAGCTTGGAGGCTAGCGGGAGCCCCACAGATACGCAGTATTTT.

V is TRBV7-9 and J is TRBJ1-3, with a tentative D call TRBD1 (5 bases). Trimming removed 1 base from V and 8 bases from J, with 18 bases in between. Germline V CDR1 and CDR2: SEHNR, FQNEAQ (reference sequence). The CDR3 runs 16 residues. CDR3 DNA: TGTGCCAGCAGCTTAGAGACAAGGGACTGGATACACACCATATATTTT. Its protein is CASSLETRDWIHTIYF.

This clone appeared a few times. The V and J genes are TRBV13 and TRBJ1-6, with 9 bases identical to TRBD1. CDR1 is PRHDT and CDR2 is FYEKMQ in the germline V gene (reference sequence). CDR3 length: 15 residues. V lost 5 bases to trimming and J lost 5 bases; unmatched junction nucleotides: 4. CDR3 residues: CASSTGDRDNSPLHF. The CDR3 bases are TGTGCCAGCAGCACCGGGGACAGGGATAATTCACCCCTCCACTTT.

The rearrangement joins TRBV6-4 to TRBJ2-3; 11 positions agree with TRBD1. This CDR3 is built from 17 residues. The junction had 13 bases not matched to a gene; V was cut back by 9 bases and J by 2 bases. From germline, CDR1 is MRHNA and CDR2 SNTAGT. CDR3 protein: CARQDPGQGDNTDTQYF. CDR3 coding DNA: TGTGCCAGACAAGACCCGGGACAGGGGGATAACACAGATACGCAGTATTTT.

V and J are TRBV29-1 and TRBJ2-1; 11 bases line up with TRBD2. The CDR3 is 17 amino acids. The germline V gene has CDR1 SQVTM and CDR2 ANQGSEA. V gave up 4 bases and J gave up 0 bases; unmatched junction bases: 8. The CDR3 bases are TGCAGCGTTGGATTTAGCGGGAGGGCCCACTCCTACAATGAGCAGTTCTTC. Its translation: CSVGFSGRAHSYNEQFF.

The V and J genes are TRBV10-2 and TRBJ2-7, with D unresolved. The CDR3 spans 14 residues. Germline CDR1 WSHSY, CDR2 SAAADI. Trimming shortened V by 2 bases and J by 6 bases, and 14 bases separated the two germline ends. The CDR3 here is CASSELGPASEQYF. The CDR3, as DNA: TGCGCCAGCAGTGAGCTTGGCCCAGCGAGCGAGCAGTACTTC.

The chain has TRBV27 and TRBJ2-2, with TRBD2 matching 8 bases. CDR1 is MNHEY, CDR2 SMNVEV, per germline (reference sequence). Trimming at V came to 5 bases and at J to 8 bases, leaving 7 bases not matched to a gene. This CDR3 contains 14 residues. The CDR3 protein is CASSPGLAPGELFF. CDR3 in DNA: TGTGCCAGCAGTCCCGGACTAGCTCCTGGGGAGCTGTTTTTT.

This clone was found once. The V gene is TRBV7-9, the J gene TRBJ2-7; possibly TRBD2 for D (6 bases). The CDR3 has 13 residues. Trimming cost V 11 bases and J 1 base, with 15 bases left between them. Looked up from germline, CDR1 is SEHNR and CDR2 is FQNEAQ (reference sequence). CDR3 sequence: CAGGPGGSYEQYF. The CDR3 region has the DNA TGTGCCGGAGGGCCCGGTGGATCCTACGAGCAGTACTTC.

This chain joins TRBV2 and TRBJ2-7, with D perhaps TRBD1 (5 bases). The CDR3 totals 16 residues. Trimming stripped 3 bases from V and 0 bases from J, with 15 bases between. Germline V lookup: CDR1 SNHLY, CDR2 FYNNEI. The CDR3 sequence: CASSEVQGFSSYEQYF. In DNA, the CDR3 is TGTGCCAGCAGTGAGGTTCAGGGTTTCTCCTCCTACGAGCAGTACTTC. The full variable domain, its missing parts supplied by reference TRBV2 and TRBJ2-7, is EPEVTQTPSHQVTQMGQEVILRCVPISNHLYFYWYRQILGQKVEFLVSFYNNEISEKSEIFDDQFSVERPDGSNFTLKIRSTKLEDSAMYFCASSEVQGFSSYEQYFGPGTRLTVT.

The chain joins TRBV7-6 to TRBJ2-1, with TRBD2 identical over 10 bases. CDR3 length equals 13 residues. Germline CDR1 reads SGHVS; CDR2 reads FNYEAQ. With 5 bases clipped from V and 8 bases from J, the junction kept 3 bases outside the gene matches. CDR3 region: CASSDLAGDEQFF. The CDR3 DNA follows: TGTGCCAGCAGCGACCTAGCGGGAGATGAGCAGTTCTTC.

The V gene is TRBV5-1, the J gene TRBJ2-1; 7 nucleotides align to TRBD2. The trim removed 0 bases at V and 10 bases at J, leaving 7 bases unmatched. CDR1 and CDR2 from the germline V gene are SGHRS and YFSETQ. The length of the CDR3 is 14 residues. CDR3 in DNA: TGCGCCAGCAGCTTGGATGCTAGCGGTTCAGAGCAGTTCTTC. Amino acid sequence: CASSLDASGSEQFF. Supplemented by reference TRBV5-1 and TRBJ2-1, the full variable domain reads KAGVTQTPRYLIKTRGQQVTLSCSPISGHRSVSWYQQTPGQGLQFLFEYFSETQRNKGNFPGRFSGRQFSNSRSEMNVSTLELGDSALYLCASSLDASGSEQFFGPGTRLTVL.

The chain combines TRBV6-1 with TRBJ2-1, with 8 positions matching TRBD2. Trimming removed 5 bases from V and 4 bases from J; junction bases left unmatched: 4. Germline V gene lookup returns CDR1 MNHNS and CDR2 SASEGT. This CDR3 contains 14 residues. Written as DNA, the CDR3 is TGTGCCAGCAGTCGAGCGGGAGCGTACAATGAGCAGTTCTTC. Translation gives CASSRAGAYNEQFF.

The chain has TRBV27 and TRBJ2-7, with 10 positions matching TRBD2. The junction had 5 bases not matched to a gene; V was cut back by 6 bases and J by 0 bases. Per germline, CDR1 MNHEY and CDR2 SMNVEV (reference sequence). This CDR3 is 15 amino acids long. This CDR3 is CASSAAGGGSYEQYF. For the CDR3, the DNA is TGTGCCAGCAGCGCAGCGGGAGGGGGCTCCTACGAGCAGTACTTC.

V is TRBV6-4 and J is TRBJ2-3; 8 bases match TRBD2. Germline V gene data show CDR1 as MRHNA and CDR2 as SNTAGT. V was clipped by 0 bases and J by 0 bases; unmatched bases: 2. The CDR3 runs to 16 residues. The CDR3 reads CASSDSGGGSTDTQYF. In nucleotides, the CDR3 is TGTGCCAGCAGTGACTCAGGCGGGGGGAGCACAGATACGCAGTATTTT.

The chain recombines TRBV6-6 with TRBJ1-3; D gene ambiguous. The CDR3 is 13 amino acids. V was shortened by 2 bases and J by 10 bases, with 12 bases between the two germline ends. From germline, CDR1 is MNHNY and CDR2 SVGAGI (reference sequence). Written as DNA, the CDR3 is TGTGCCAGCAGTTACCGGGCCGGGGATACCATATATTTT. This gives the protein CASSYRAGDTIYF.

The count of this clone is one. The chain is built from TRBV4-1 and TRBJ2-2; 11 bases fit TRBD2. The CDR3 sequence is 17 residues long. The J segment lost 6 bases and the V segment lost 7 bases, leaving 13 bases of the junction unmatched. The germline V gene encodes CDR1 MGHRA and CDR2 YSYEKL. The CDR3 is CASNLVAGGGRAGELFF. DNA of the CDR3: TGCGCCAGCAACTTGGTAGCGGGAGGGGGACGGGCCGGGGAGCTGTTTTTT.

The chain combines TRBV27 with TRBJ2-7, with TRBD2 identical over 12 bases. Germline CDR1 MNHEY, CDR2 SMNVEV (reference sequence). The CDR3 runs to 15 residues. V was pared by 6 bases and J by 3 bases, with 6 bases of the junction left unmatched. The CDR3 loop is CASRLGTSGFYEQYF. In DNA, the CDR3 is TGTGCCAGCAGACTGGGGACTAGCGGGTTCTACGAGCAGTACTTC.

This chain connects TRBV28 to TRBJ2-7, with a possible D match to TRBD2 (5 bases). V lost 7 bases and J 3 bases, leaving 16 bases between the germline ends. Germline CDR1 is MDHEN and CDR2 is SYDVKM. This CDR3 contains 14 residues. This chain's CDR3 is CASTFLSGDYEQYF. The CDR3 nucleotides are TGTGCCAGCACTTTTTTGAGCGGCGACTACGAGCAGTACTTC.

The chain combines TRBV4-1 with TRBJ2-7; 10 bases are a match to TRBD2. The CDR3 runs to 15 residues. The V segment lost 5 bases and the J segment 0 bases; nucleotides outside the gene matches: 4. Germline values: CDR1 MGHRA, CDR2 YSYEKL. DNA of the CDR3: TGCGCCAGCAGCACCCCTAGCGGGAGCTCCTACGAGCAGTACTTC. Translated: CASSTPSGSSYEQYF.

The CDR3 nucleotides are TGTGCCAGCAACCCGGGAGGGGGCGAGCAGTACTTC. It translates to CASNPGGGEQYF. V usage is TRBV6-1 and J usage is TRBJ2-7, with 8 nucleotides matching TRBD2. Germline V gene lookup returns CDR1 MNHNS and CDR2 SASEGT. V lost 7 bases to trimming and J lost 6 bases; unmatched junction nucleotides: 5. This CDR3 region has 12 residues.

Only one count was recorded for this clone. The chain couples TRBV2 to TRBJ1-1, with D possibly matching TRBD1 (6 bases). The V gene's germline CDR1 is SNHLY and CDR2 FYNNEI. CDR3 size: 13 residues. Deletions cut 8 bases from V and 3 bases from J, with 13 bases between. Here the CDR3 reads CASFTGIDTEAFF. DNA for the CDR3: TGTGCCAGCTTCACAGGGATCGACACTGAAGCTTTCTTT.

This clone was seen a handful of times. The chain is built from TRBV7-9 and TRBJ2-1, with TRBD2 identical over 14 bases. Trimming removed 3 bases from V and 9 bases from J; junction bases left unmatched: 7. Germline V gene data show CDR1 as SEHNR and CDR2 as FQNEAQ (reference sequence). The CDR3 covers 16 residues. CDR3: CASSFVPGLAGVEQFF. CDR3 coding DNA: TGTGCCAGCAGCTTCGTCCCGGGACTAGCGGGAGTTGAGCAGTTCTTC.

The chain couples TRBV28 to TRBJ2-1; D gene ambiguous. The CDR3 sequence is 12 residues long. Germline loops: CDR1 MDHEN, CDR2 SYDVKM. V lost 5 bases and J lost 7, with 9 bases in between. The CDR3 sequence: CASSPRSNEQFF. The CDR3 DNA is TGTGCCAGCAGTCCCCGGTCGAATGAGCAGTTCTTC.

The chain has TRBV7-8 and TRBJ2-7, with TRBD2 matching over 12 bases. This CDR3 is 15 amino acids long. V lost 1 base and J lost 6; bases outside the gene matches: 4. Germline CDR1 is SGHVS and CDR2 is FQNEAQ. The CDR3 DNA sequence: TGTGCCAGCAGCTTAGTCGGACTAGCGGGAATCGAGCAGTACTTC. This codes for CASSLVGLAGIEQYF.